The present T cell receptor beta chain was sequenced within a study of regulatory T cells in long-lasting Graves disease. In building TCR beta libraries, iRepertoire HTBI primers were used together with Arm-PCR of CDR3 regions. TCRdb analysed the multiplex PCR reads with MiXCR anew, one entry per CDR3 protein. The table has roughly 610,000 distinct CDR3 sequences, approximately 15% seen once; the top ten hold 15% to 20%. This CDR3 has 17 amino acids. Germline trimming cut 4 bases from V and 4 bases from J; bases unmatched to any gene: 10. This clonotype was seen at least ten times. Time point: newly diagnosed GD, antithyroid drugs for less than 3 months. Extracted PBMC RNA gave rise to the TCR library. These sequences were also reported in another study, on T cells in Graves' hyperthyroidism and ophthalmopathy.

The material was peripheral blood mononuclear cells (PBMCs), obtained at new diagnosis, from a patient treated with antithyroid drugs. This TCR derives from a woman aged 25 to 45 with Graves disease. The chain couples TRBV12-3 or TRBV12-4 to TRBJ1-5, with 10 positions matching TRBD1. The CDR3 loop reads CASSSSRQGASNQPQHF. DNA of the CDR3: TGTGCCAGCAGTTCTAGCCGACAGGGGGCGAGTAATCAGCCCCAGCATTTT.